The 24 T cell receptor beta chains presented below share a single source sample, sequenced in a study of blood T cell repertoires in COVID-19. Produced via immunoSEQ multiplex PCR; TCRdb's table is partial and in-frame only. The sample shows 350,000 or so clones, around 90% of them seen only once. The sample comprised peripheral blood. The receptors here all came from a woman aged 55-69 years with COVID-19, enrolled during active disease.

V is TRBV5-4 and J is TRBJ2-2, with 7 bases matching TRBD1. The CDR3 extends over 16 amino acids. J was trimmed by 5 bases and V by 3 bases; bases with no gene match: 10. Germline CDR1 is SGHNT and CDR2 is YYREEE (reference sequence). The CDR3 spells CASSYGQDRGTGELFF. The CDR3 DNA sequence: TGTGCCAGCAGCTACGGACAGGATCGGGGAACCGGGGAGCTGTTTTTT.

The V and J genes are TRBV5-4 and TRBJ2-3; D perhaps matches TRBD2 (5 bases). Germline V gene lookup returns CDR1 SGHNT and CDR2 YYREEE (reference sequence). V was cut by 0 bases and J by 4 bases, with 9 bases left in between. The CDR3 runs 14 residues. The CDR3 is CASSLVASSDTQYF. The DNA for the CDR3 is TGTGCCAGCAGCTTGGTAGCTAGCTCAGATACGCAGTATTTT.

The sample holds one count of this clone. The chain has TRBV4-1 and TRBJ2-7, with 12 bases fitting TRBD2. Germline lookup yields CDR1 MGHRA and CDR2 YSYEKL. The V and J ends lost 4 bases and 7 bases, in that order; junction bases with no gene match: 2. The CDR3 sequence is 13 residues long. The CDR3 region has the DNA TGCGCCAGCAGCCGGACTAGCGGGGAAGAGCAGTACTTC. Residues: CASSRTSGEEQYF.

This clone showed up just once. The chain has TRBV6-5 and TRBJ1-6; TRBD1 agrees at 7 bases. The CDR3 is 16 residues long. V shed 2 bases, J shed 9 bases, and the junction held 10 bases outside the gene matches. The V gene's germline CDR1 is MNHEY and CDR2 SVGAGI. The CDR3 is CASSYEGATISSPLHF. The CDR3 nucleotides are TGTGCCAGCAGTTACGAGGGGGCTACTATTAGTTCACCCCTCCACTTT.

This sequence joins TRBV6-5 and TRBJ1-1; D is undetermined. The CDR3 has 15 amino acids. CDR1 and CDR2 (germline): MNHEY, SVGAGI. V was cut by 0 bases and J by 6 bases, with 14 bases left in between. This chain's CDR3 is CASSYSRSTPSEAFF. Here the CDR3 DNA reads TGTGCCAGCAGTTACTCGAGATCAACTCCATCTGAAGCTTTCTTT.

This clone was detected a few times. The gene calls are TRBV7-8 and TRBJ1-2; TRBD1 aligns across 8 bases. The CDR3 length is 13 residues. The J segment lost 9 bases and the V segment lost 3 bases, leaving 6 bases of the junction unmatched. The V gene's germline CDR1 is SGHVS and CDR2 FQNEAQ. The CDR3, as DNA: TGTGCCAGCAGCTTGAGGCAGGGGGCGAGCTACACCTTC. Its translation: CASSLRQGASYTF.

The chain links TRBV27 to TRBJ1-2, with 9 nucleotides matching TRBD1. This CDR3 contains 15 residues. Germline loops: CDR1 MNHEY, CDR2 SMNVEV (reference sequence). Trimming took 6 bases from V and 5 from J; bases not matched to a gene: 10. This chain's CDR3 is CASRGTGTGLYGYTF. The CDR3 coding sequence is TGTGCCAGCAGGGGAACCGGGACAGGGTTATATGGCTACACCTTC.

This chain joins TRBV9 and TRBJ1-3, with 10 positions matching TRBD1. V lost 3 bases to trimming and J lost 0 bases; unmatched junction nucleotides: 3. This CDR3 has 16 residues. Per germline, CDR1 SGDLS and CDR2 YYNGEE. The CDR3 sequence is CASSGGQGLSGNTIYF. CDR3 sequence (DNA): TGTGCCAGCAGCGGGGGACAGGGGCTCTCTGGAAACACCATATATTTT.

The V gene is TRBV24-1, the J gene TRBJ1-2; 7 nucleotides match TRBD1. The length of the CDR3 is 16 residues. Germline loops: CDR1 KGHDR, CDR2 SFDVKD. Trimming removed 4 bases from V and 4 bases from J; junction bases left unmatched: 11. DNA of the CDR3: TGTGCCACCAGTGACCCGAGACAGGGACTCGCCTATGGCTACACCTTC. Translating gives CATSDPRQGLAYGYTF.

In this sample, this clone turned up once. The chain joins TRBV6-6 to TRBJ1-5, with unresolved D. This CDR3 spans 12 amino acids. Trimming left V 2 bases short and J 5 bases short, with 4 bases between. Germline loops: CDR1 MNHNY, CDR2 SVGAGI (reference sequence). For the CDR3, the DNA is TGTGCCAGCAGTTACCCGTATCAGCCCCAGCATTTT. Amino acid sequence: CASSYPYQPQHF.

The chain combines TRBV30 with TRBJ2-2; 7 nucleotides match TRBD2. From germline, CDR1 is GTSNPN and CDR2 SVGIG (reference sequence). The CDR3 is 15 residues long. Losses at the gene ends were 5 bases for V and 0 bases for J; bases not matched to a gene: 6. CDR3 bases: TGTGCCTGGGACTCCGGGACTACGAACACCGGGGAGCTGTTTTTT. This translates into CAWDSGTTNTGELFF.

V and J are TRBV9 and TRBJ1-3; no clear D. Germline CDR1 is SGDLS and CDR2 is YYNGEE. With 1 base removed from V and 0 bases from J, the gap between germline ends came to 8 bases. This CDR3 has 15 residues. The CDR3 region is CASSVSGASGNTIYF. In DNA form, the CDR3 reads TGTGCCAGCAGCGTATCCGGAGCCTCTGGAAACACCATATATTTT.

The chain couples TRBV10-3 to TRBJ2-1; D perhaps matches TRBD2 (7 bases). There are 15 residues in the CDR3. V was shortened by 2 bases and J by 4 bases, with 12 bases between the two germline ends. The germline CDR1 and CDR2 sequences are ENHRY and SYGVKD. CDR3 sequence (DNA): TGTGCCATCAGTGAGGGGGGGGGCCTGTACAATGAGCAGTTCTTC. Protein: CAISEGGGLYNEQFF.

The rearrangement joins TRBV15 to TRBJ2-7; tentative D call: TRBD1 (6 bases). The CDR3 consists of 14 residues. V lost 0 bases and J 2 bases, leaving 8 bases between the germline ends. Germline V gene sequence: CDR1 LNHNV, CDR2 YYDKDF (reference sequence). CDR3 in DNA: TGTGCCACCAGCAGAGACCAGGGGCCCTACGAGCAGTACTTC. It yields the protein CATSRDQGPYEQYF. The full variable domain, rest sourced from reference TRBV15 and TRBJ2-7, is DAMVIQNPRYQVTQFGKPVTLSCSQTLNHNVMYWYQQKSSQAPKLLFHYYDKDFNNEADTPDNFQSRRPNTSFCFLDIRSPGLGDTAMYLCATSRDQGPYEQYFGPGTRLTVT.

The CDR3 nucleotides are TGCGCCAGCAGCCCGGTGGGGGGAGGAGGAAACACCATATATTTT. Its protein product is CASSPVGGGGNTIYF. V gene TRBV5-1 combines with J gene TRBJ1-3, with TRBD1 as a possible D gene (5 bases). Trimming cost V 4 bases and J 4 bases, with 15 bases left between them. CDR3 length: 15 residues. The V gene's germline CDR1 is SGHRS and CDR2 YFSETQ. Variable domain in full (rest from reference TRBV5-1 and TRBJ1-3): KAGVTQTPRYLIKTRGQQVTLSCSPISGHRSVSWYQQTPGQGLQFLFEYFSETQRNKGNFPGRFSGRQFSNSRSEMNVSTLELGDSALYLCASSPVGGGGNTIYFGEGSWLTVV.

The J gene is TRBJ2-2, the V gene TRBV4-2; D perhaps matches TRBD1 (5 bases). V shed 4 bases and J shed 6 bases, with 18 bases lying between them. The CDR3 is 16 amino acids. Germline V lookup: CDR1 LGHNA, CDR2 YNFKEQ. CDR3 sequence (DNA): TGTGCCAGCAGCCCCTCGACTGTAGAAGGGGCCGGGGAGCTGTTTTTT. This codes for CASSPSTVEGAGELFF.

This chain uses TRBV19 with TRBJ2-3; possibly TRBD2 for D (6 bases). The CDR3 spans 12 residues. V was shortened by 6 bases and J by 6 bases, with 10 bases between the two germline ends. Germline V CDR1 and CDR2: LNHDA, SQIVND (reference sequence). CDR3 nucleotide sequence: TGTGCCAGTAGCAAACGGGGGGATACGCAGTATTTT. Translated, it gives CASSKRGDTQYF.

The chain combines TRBV18 with TRBJ1-2; tentatively, D is TRBD1 (5 bases). Germline CDR1 is KGHSH and CDR2 is LQKENI. V was trimmed by 5 bases and J by 1 base, leaving 11 bases between them. The CDR3 contains 14 residues. The CDR3 region has the DNA TGTGCCAGCTCATCGATCGACAGTAACTATGGCTACACCTTC. Residues: CASSSIDSNYGYTF.

The CDR3 loop reads CAISDQPLTGSASGNTIYF. The CDR3 DNA follows: TGTGCCATCAGTGACCAACCCTTAACAGGGTCGGCTTCTGGAAACACCATATATTTT. The V call is TRBV10-3, the J call TRBJ1-3; weak D call: TRBD1 (6 bases). The germline V gene has CDR1 ENHRY and CDR2 SYGVKD. Trimming removed 3 bases from V and 1 base from J, with 22 bases in between. The CDR3 consists of 19 residues.

J is TRBJ1-1 and V is TRBV7-6; 8 bases map to TRBD1. Germline V gene data show CDR1 as SGHVS and CDR2 as FNYEAQ. The ends lost 2 bases at V and 5 bases at J; junction bases unmatched: 7. The CDR3 has 15 residues. CDR3 DNA sequence: TGTGCCAGCAGCTTAAATGGACAGGGCGGGACTGAAGCTTTCTTT. Translation gives CASSLNGQGGTEAFF. Full variable domain (missing parts from reference TRBV7-6 and TRBJ1-1): GAGVSQSPRYKVTKRGQDVALRCDPISGHVSLYWYRQALGQGPEFLTYFNYEAQQDKSGLPNDRFSAERPEGSISTLTIQRTEQRDSAMYRCASSLNGQGGTEAFFGQGTRLTVV.

The sample holds a few counts of this clone. The V gene is TRBV7-2, the J gene TRBJ2-7; 8 nucleotides agree with TRBD2. V gave up 5 bases and J gave up 5 bases; unmatched junction bases: 14. The CDR3 is 16 residues long. The germline V gene encodes CDR1 SGHTA and CDR2 FQGNSA. Here the CDR3 reads CASSPRGGRWGDEQYF. CDR3 sequence (DNA): TGTGCCAGCAGCCCCCGGGGGGGACGATGGGGGGACGAGCAGTACTTC. The variable domain in full, completed from reference TRBV7-2 and TRBJ2-7, reads GAGVSQSPSNKVTEKGKDVELRCDPISGHTALYWYRQSLGQGLEFLIYFQGNSAPDKSGLPSDRFSAERTGGSVSTLTIQRTQQEDSAVYLCASSPRGGRWGDEQYFGPGTRLTVT.

This chain uses TRBV7-3 with TRBJ2-4, with 10 bases matching TRBD1. The germline V gene encodes CDR1 SGHTA and CDR2 FQGTGA. J was trimmed by 8 bases and V by 6 bases; bases with no gene match: 10. The CDR3 is 15 amino acids. The CDR3, as DNA: TGTGCCAGCAGGGCTCCGGGACAGGGGAGGGACATTCAGTACTTC. It codes for CASRAPGQGRDIQYF.

The gene calls are TRBV6-5 and TRBJ1-2; no clear D. CDR3 length: 13 residues. CDR1 is MNHEY, CDR2 SVGAGI, per germline. Trimming shortened V by 2 bases and J by 0 bases, and 4 bases separated the two germline ends. As DNA, the CDR3 is TGTGCCAGCAGTTACCTTTCTAACTATGGCTACACCTTC. As protein: CASSYLSNYGYTF.

V is TRBV12-5 and J is TRBJ1-1, with D uncertain. The CDR3 consists of 13 residues. Germline-derived CDR1 and CDR2 are LGHNT and FRNRAP. Trimming removed 6 bases at V and 0 bases at J, with 8 bases between. In DNA, the CDR3 is TGTGCTAGTGGGAACAAAGTGAACACTGAAGCTTTCTTT. Translation: CASGNKVNTEAFF.